A selection of T cell receptor beta chains follows, all from one sample in a study of cytomegalovirus exposure and HLA in healthy donors. This table comes from immunoSEQ multiplex PCR, and its TCRdb copy is limited to in-frame clones, with some not included. The profile shows more than 95,000 clones, approximately 69% of them singletons. The sequenced material came from PBMCs. These receptors came from a woman in her fifties or sixties in good health and CMV-seropositive. CDR3s include the opening cysteine and the closing phenylalanine or tryptophan. D genes are given only for firm matches. Clone size, where shown, is once, few, many, or a class for clones that have expanded.

length	D	V	size	J	DNA	CDR3
15	-	TRBV9	-	TRBJ1-3	TGTGCCAGCAGCGTATTTGGGCTCTCTGGAAACACCATATATTTT	CASSVFGLSGNTIYF
14	TRBD2	TRBV2	-	TRBJ2-3	TGTGCCAGCAGTGATAGCGGGGGGGCAGATACGCAGTATTTT	CASSDSGGADTQYF
13	-	TRBV5-4	-	TRBJ1-3	TGTGCCAGCAGCTTGAGGGAGGCAAACACCATATATTTT	CASSLREANTIYF
14	-	TRBV6-6	-	TRBJ1-5	TGTGCCAGCAAAGACAGGAATAGCAATCAGCCCCAGCATTTT	CASKDRNSNQPQHF
13	-	TRBV11-2	-	TRBJ2-7	TGTGCCAGCAGCTTAGATGTTACGGGAGAGCAGTACTTC	CASSLDVTGEQYF
14	-	TRBV18	few	TRBJ1-5	TGTGCCAGCTCCCTACGCAGGAACAATCAGCCCCAGCATTTT	CASSLRRNNQPQHF
14	-	TRBV2	-	TRBJ2-7	TGTGCCAGCAGTGCCGGGACTTCCACCTACGAGCAGTACTTC	CASSAGTSTYEQYF
13	-	TRBV7-2	few	TRBJ2-1	TGTGCCAGCAGCTTTAACAGGGACAATGAGCAGTTCTTC	CASSFNRDNEQFF
15	-	TRBV7-9	few	TRBJ1-1	TGTGCCAGCAGCTTAGCGGCAGGAGGGAACACTGAAGCTTTCTTT	CASSLAAGGNTEAFF
16	TRBD1	TRBV6-5	few	TRBJ1-2	TGTGCCAGCAGTTACAGTATGGCAGGGGGTTTCTATGGCTACACCTTC	CASSYSMAGGFYGYTF
12	TRBD1	TRBV19	-	TRBJ2-1	TGTGCCAGTAGTACAGACAGGGGATCTTACTTCTTC	CASSTDRGSYFF
15	-	TRBV5-5	few	TRBJ1-5	TGTGCCAGCAGCCCGCAGGGAATGAGCAATCAGCCCCAGCATTTT	CASSPQGMSNQPQHF
14	TRBD1	TRBV7-2	-	TRBJ1-2	TGTGCCAGCAGCCCGGGGACAGGGCCCTATGGCTACACCTTC	CASSPGTGPYGYTF
12	-	TRBV28	-	TRBJ2-4	TGTGCCAGCACCGGATTAGGCGGGTCTCCTTACTTC	CASTGLGGSPYF
14	TRBD1	TRBV7-2	few	TRBJ2-7	TGTGCCAGCAGCCCTGGGACAGGGGGGGCCGAGCAGTACTTC	CASSPGTGGAEQYF
15	TRBD1	TRBV7-6	-	TRBJ2-7	TGTGCCAGCAGCGCCGGGACAGGACTTTACTACGAGCAGTACTTC	CASSAGTGLYYEQYF
15	-	TRBV6-5	few	TRBJ2-3	TGTGCCAGCAGTTACTCAGGGGTGGGCACAGATACGCAGTATTTT	CASSYSGVGTDTQYF
15	-	TRBV19	-	TRBJ1-5	TGTGCCAGTAGTAGTGTGGGGGGAGGCAATCAGCCCCAGCATTTT	CASSSVGGGNQPQHF
13	-	TRBV19	-	TRBJ1-4	TGTGCCAGTAGTATTGCGCCCAATGAAAAACTGTTTTTT	CASSIAPNEKLFF
14	-	TRBV7-2	-	TRBJ1-1	TGTGCCAGCAGCTCAAGCAGGGGGAACACTGAAGCTTTCTTT	CASSSSRGNTEAFF
15	-	TRBV7-9	-	TRBJ2-5	TGTGCCAGCAGCATGGCGGGACCCCGAGGGGAGACCCAGTACTTC	CASSMAGPRGETQYF
15	-	TRBV4-1	few	TRBJ1-5	TGCGCCAGCAGCCAGATCAGGGCTGGCAATCAGCCCCAGCATTTT	CASSQIRAGNQPQHF
14	TRBD1	TRBV6-1	-	TRBJ1-3	TGTGCCAGCAGTGAGGGACAGGGGCAGAACACCATATATTTT	CASSEGQGQNTIYF
13	-	TRBV7-2	-	TRBJ2-1	TGTGCCAGCAGCTCTGGGACATACAATGAGCAGTTCTTC	CASSSGTYNEQFF
14	-	TRBV6-5	-	TRBJ2-1	TGTGCCAGCAGCACAGGACGGAATTACAATGAGCAGTTCTTC	CASSTGRNYNEQFF
13	-	TRBV11-2	-	TRBJ2-1	TGTGCCAGCAGCTATTCAACAGGCGATGAGCAGTTCTTC	CASSYSTGDEQFF
14	-	TRBV5-4	-	TRBJ1-1	TGTGCCAGCAGCTTGAGGGACTATAACACTGAAGCTTTCTTT	CASSLRDYNTEAFF
12	TRBD2	TRBV28	-	TRBJ2-7	TGTGCCTCTAGCGGCTTCTCCTACGAGCAGTACTTC	CASSGFSYEQYF
13	TRBD1	TRBV4-2	-	TRBJ2-7	TGTGCCAGCAGCCAAGGGGACAGGGACGAGCAGTACTTC	CASSQGDRDEQYF
15	-	TRBV18	-	TRBJ2-3	TGTGCCAGCTCACCACCGGGGGGTTTGGGAGATACGCAGTATTTT	CASSPPGGLGDTQYF
16	TRBD2	TRBV19	-	TRBJ2-4	TGTGCCAGTAGTTACACTAGCGGTATAGCCAAAAACATTCAGTACTTC	CASSYTSGIAKNIQYF
13	TRBD1	TRBV18	-	TRBJ1-5	TGTGCCAGCTCAGGGACAGGGGGGCAGCCCCAGCATTTT	CASSGTGGQPQHF
17	TRBD1	TRBV19	-	TRBJ1-2	TGTGCCAGTAGTATAGATCTCGGGACAGGGATGAACTATGGCTACACCTTC	CASSIDLGTGMNYGYTF
11	-	TRBV2	-	TRBJ2-5	TGTGCCAGCAGTGCACAAGAGACCCAGTACTTC	CASSAQETQYF
15	-	TRBV7-2	-	TRBJ1-2	TGTGCCAGCAGCTTAGGCCGGGGTTCCAACTATGGCTACACCTTC	CASSLGRGSNYGYTF
15	-	TRBV10-3	-	TRBJ1-1	TGTGCCATCAGTGAGTCTAGGGACACAGCCACTGAAGCTTTCTTT	CAISESRDTATEAFF
15	-	TRBV19	-	TRBJ1-2	TGTGCCAGTAGTAACTCCGGGAGGCGGGTCTATGGCTACACCTTC	CASSNSGRRVYGYTF
16	TRBD1	TRBV27	-	TRBJ1-2	TGTGCCAGCAGTTCATGGACAGGGGCCGCTAACTATGGCTACACCTTC	CASSSWTGAANYGYTF
15	TRBD2	TRBV29-1	-	TRBJ2-1	TGCAGCGTTGATCGCCCTAGCGGGAGGATCAGTGAGCAGTTCTTC	CSVDRPSGRISEQFF
16	TRBD1	TRBV7-2	-	TRBJ2-1	TGTGCCAGCAGCGAAACCGACAGGGGGTCCTACAATGAGCAGTTCTTC	CASSETDRGSYNEQFF
15	TRBD1	TRBV7-9	-	TRBJ1-2	TGTGCCAGCAGCCCCCCGGGACAGGTATCGCACGGCTACACCTTC	CASSPPGQVSHGYTF
12	TRBD1	TRBV28	-	TRBJ1-2	TGTGCCAGCAGTCGCGGACAGGGGGAATACACCTTC	CASSRGQGEYTF
15	-	TRBV4-2	-	TRBJ1-2	TGTGCCAGCAGCCAAGGAGCCCCCATGCCCTATGGCTACACCTTC	CASSQGAPMPYGYTF